Each of the 30 T cell receptor beta chains below was sequenced from the same sample in a study of OX40 agonist ivuxolimab in advanced cancers. Sequencing used immunoSEQ multiplex PCR; TCRdb keeps in-frame clones, though not all of them. The data show 65,000 to 85,000 clones, 85% to 95% seen once. The input for sequencing was CD4+ or CD8+ T cells sorted from blood, taken in a trial of the OX40 agonist ivuxolimab. The receptors originated from an adult with an advanced solid tumor such as melanoma, head and neck, liver or kidney cancer.

In this sample, this clone turned up once. The J gene is TRBJ1-2, the V gene TRBV9; no clear D. V was shortened by 4 bases and J by 4 bases, with 17 bases between the two germline ends. Per germline, CDR1 SGDLS and CDR2 YYNGEE. The CDR3 consists of 15 residues. The CDR3 bases are TGTGCCAGCAGCCCGCGTTCCGGGGAGGGCTATGGCTACACCTTC. Amino acid sequence: CASSPRSGEGYGYTF.

This clone was found once. V is TRBV9 and J is TRBJ2-3, with a weak D call TRBD2 (6 bases). V lost 0 bases, J lost 1 base, and 9 bases lay in between. This CDR3 has 15 residues. From germline, CDR1 is SGDLS and CDR2 YYNGEE. CDR3 coding DNA: TGTGCCAGCAGCGTAGGGGGCGGGGGCACAGATACGCAGTATTTT. Its protein product is CASSVGGGGTDTQYF.

This clone was seen just once. The J gene is TRBJ2-5, the V gene TRBV7-6, with 9 bases identical to TRBD1. The trim removed 6 bases at V and 4 bases at J, leaving 9 bases unmatched. Germline CDR1 is SGHVS and CDR2 is FNYEAQ. The CDR3 spans 15 residues. The DNA of the CDR3 is TGTGCCAGCAGTTACACAGGGGGCCGGTTAGAGACCCAGTACTTC. This translates into CASSYTGGRLETQYF.

The chain uses TRBV19 and TRBJ1-5; D is perhaps TRBD1 (6 bases). The V gene's germline CDR1 is LNHDA and CDR2 SQIVND (reference sequence). The CDR3 runs 16 residues. V was clipped by 9 bases and J by 6 bases, with 24 bases between them. CDR3 region: CASQPPLGAGVQPQHF. CDR3 bases: TGTGCCAGCCAACCTCCCCTCGGGGCAGGGGTTCAGCCCCAGCATTTT.

The chain joins TRBV14 to TRBJ1-6; D not certain. Germline values: CDR1 SGHDN, CDR2 FVKESK. V was clipped by 4 bases and J by 7 bases, with 20 bases between them. The CDR3 extends over 17 amino acids. In DNA, the CDR3 is TGTGCCAGCAGCCCAGTCGAACGGCACGTTGGAAATTCACCCCTCCACTTT. Translated, it gives CASSPVERHVGNSPLHF.

The chain is built from TRBV4-1 and TRBJ2-7; D gene ambiguous. V dropped 1 base and J dropped 2 bases, with 9 bases sitting between them. Per the germline V gene, CDR1 is MGHRA and CDR2 is YSYEKL. The CDR3 runs to 14 residues. The CDR3 loop reads CASSQGASTYEQYF. The CDR3 DNA reads TGCGCCAGCAGCCAAGGGGCCAGTACCTACGAGCAGTACTTC.

About this clone itself: One end of the junction does not line up with germline, which may come from a read error. The CDR3 region has the DNA TGTGCCCGCAGTGAATCTGTCAGGGGGGGGGACGCTGAAGCTTTCTTT. This translates into CARSESVRGGDAEAFF. The chain employs TRBV2 and TRBJ1-1, with 7 bases that match TRBD1. The CDR3 has 16 amino acids. Germline assignment: CDR1 SNHLY and CDR2 FYNNEI.

This clone appeared once. The rearrangement joins TRBV9 to TRBJ2-3; no definite D call. Germline lookup yields CDR1 SGDLS and CDR2 YYNGEE. This CDR3 region has 14 residues. The V end was cut by 6 bases, the J end by 2 bases, with 13 bases between. The CDR3 loop reads CASTTPADTDTQYF. The DNA of the CDR3 is TGTGCCAGCACCACCCCGGCCGACACAGATACGCAGTATTTT. Full variable domain (rest looked up from reference TRBV9 and TRBJ2-3): DSGVTQTPKHLITATGQRVTLRCSPRSGDLSVYWYQQSLDQGLQFLIQYYNGEERAKGNILERFSAQQFPDLHSELNLSSLELGDSALYFCASTTPADTDTQYFGPGTRLTVL.

This clone was found a few times. This chain uses TRBV27 with TRBJ1-1, with TRBD1 matching 7 bases. The CDR3 is 14 residues long. V was clipped by 6 bases and J by 1 base; unmatched bases: 5. The V gene's germline CDR1 is MNHEY and CDR2 SMNVEV (reference sequence). CDR3: CASSPGTENTEAFF. The CDR3 coding sequence is TGTGCCAGCAGCCCCGGGACAGAGAACACTGAAGCTTTCTTT.

This rearrangement joins TRBV6-4 to TRBJ2-1, with a weak D call TRBD1 (5 bases). Germline CDR1 and CDR2: MRHNA and SNTAGT. Trimming pared 4 bases from V and 0 bases from J, leaving 10 bases between. The CDR3 totals 15 residues. In DNA, the CDR3 is TGTGCCAGCAGTGTCGACACAGGCTCCTACAATGAGCAGTTCTTC. This sequence encodes CASSVDTGSYNEQFF.

J is TRBJ2-7 and V is TRBV5-5; the match to TRBD2 covers 10 bases. The CDR3 sequence is 15 residues long. Unmatched junction bases numbered 1, after V lost 0 bases and J lost 1 base. Germline assignment: CDR1 SGHKS and CDR2 YYEKEE (reference sequence). CDR3 DNA sequence: TGTGCCAGCAGCTTGGCGGGACTAGCGTCCTACGAGCAGTACTTC. It encodes CASSLAGLASYEQYF.

The chain recombines TRBV6-6 with TRBJ2-7, with a tentative D call TRBD1 (6 bases). The germline V gene encodes CDR1 MNHNY and CDR2 SVGAGI (reference sequence). The V end was cut by 2 bases, the J end by 1 base, with 12 bases between. This CDR3 region has 15 residues. Here the CDR3 reads CASSYTRDMSYEQYF. The CDR3 nucleotides read TGTGCCAGCAGTTACACCCGGGACATGTCCTACGAGCAGTACTTC.

This clone was observed once. CDR3 in amino acids: CASSYDRQYNEKLFF. The CDR3 region has the DNA TGTGCCAGCAGTTACGATCGCCAGTATAATGAAAAACTGTTTTTT. J is TRBJ1-4 and V is TRBV6-5; the D is unclear. Germline CDR1 and CDR2: MNHEY and SVGAGI. The CDR3 contains 15 residues. Trimming took off 2 bases at V and 4 bases at J, with 11 bases between the two ends.

The chain employs TRBV28 and TRBJ2-3; 7 nucleotides line up with TRBD1. The CDR3 contains 16 residues. Losses at the gene ends were 4 bases for V and 1 base for J; bases not matched to a gene: 8. The V gene's germline CDR1 is MDHEN and CDR2 SYDVKM. CDR3 amino acids: CASSSDSGTGTDTQYF. For the CDR3, the DNA is TGTGCCAGCAGTTCCGACTCCGGGACAGGCACAGATACGCAGTATTTT.

The genes are TRBV19 and TRBJ1-1; D remains unclear. Trimming took off 3 bases at V and 4 bases at J, with 15 bases between the two ends. From germline, CDR1 is LNHDA and CDR2 SQIVND (reference sequence). The CDR3 extends over 15 amino acids. The CDR3 loop is CASSIPSMGTTEAFF. Here the CDR3 DNA reads TGTGCCAGTAGTATTCCCTCAATGGGTACCACTGAAGCTTTCTTT.

The table lists this clone with a few counts. The rearrangement uses TRBV13 and TRBJ1-3, with D perhaps matching TRBD1 (6 bases). Germline V lookup: CDR1 PRHDT, CDR2 FYEKMQ (reference sequence). Trimming pared 1 base from V and 8 bases from J, leaving 12 bases between. The CDR3 is 14 amino acids. The CDR3 is CASSLVGQRDTIYF. CDR3 coding DNA: TGTGCCAGCAGCTTAGTAGGACAGCGGGACACCATATATTTT.

The chain is built from TRBV27 and TRBJ2-3; 11 bases fit TRBD2. This CDR3 is built from 17 residues. J lost 6 bases, V lost 7 bases, and 15 bases had no gene match. Germline CDR1 is MNHEY and CDR2 is SMNVEV (reference sequence). The CDR3 protein is CASNSGTSGPRMDTQYF. CDR3 DNA: TGTGCCAGCAACTCAGGGACTAGCGGCCCTAGGATGGATACGCAGTATTTT.

V and J are TRBV19 and TRBJ2-5, with D perhaps matching TRBD1 (5 bases). The V gene lost 6 bases and the J gene lost 5 bases, with 16 bases spanning the gap. There are 14 residues in the CDR3. Germline values: CDR1 LNHDA, CDR2 SQIVND (reference sequence). The CDR3 loop reads CASSPRRSGETQYF. DNA of the CDR3: TGTGCCAGTAGCCCCCGGCGATCAGGGGAGACCCAGTACTTC.

The rearrangement joins TRBV2 to TRBJ1-4; D possibly corresponds to TRBD1 (5 bases). CDR1 SNHLY and CDR2 FYNNEI come from the germline V gene. Trimming removed 2 bases at V and 1 base at J, with 17 bases between. The CDR3 contains 18 residues. In nucleotides, the CDR3 is TGTGCCAGCAGTGAACTACCAGGTCGGGGCAGAACTAATGAAAAACTGTTTTTT. Residues: CASSELPGRGRTNEKLFF.

To note about this clone: One end of the junction is discordant with germline, which a read error may explain. This sequence joins TRBV2 and TRBJ2-7; D remains ambiguous. This CDR3 has 10 residues. Germline-derived CDR1 and CDR2 are SNHLY and FYNNEI. The CDR3 DNA sequence: TGTGCCTCGGGCTCCTACGGGCAGTACTTC. As protein: CASGSYGQYF.

The chain uses TRBV29-1 and TRBJ1-2, with 7 bases matching TRBD1. CDR3 length equals 13 residues. V dropped 6 bases and J dropped 4; count of bases not matched to a gene: 8. Germline assignment: CDR1 SQVTM and CDR2 ANQGSEA. The CDR3 nucleotides are TGCAGCGTGTACACAGGGGCCCTCTATGGCTACACCTTC. It is translated as CSVYTGALYGYTF. Full variable domain (remainder filled in from reference TRBV29-1 and TRBJ1-2): SAVISQKPSRDICQRGTSLTIQCQVDSQVTMMFWYRQQPGQSLTLIATANQGSEATYESGFVIDKFPISRPNLTFSTLTVSNMSPEDSSIYLCSVYTGALYGYTFGSGTRLTVV.

The chain couples TRBV15 to TRBJ1-4; 7 bases map to TRBD1. Germline CDR1 LNHNV, CDR2 YYDKDF (reference sequence). CDR3 length equals 15 residues. Trimming took 6 bases from V and 3 from J; bases not matched to a gene: 7. The CDR3 sequence: CATRDEGASNEKLFF. The CDR3 DNA reads TGTGCCACCAGGGATGAGGGGGCCTCTAATGAAAAACTGTTTTTT.

The V call is TRBV10-1, the J call TRBJ2-1; D may be TRBD1 or TRBD2 (5 bases each). Germline values: CDR1 WNHNN, CDR2 SYGVQD (reference sequence). The CDR3 runs to 13 residues. The V and J ends lost 5 bases and 6 bases respectively, with 11 bases between them. The CDR3 region has the DNA TGCGCCAGCAGTCCGGGACCTTTCAATGAGCAGTTCTTC. It yields the protein CASSPGPFNEQFF.

This chain joins TRBV27 and TRBJ2-1, with a weak D call TRBD2 (5 bases). CDR3 length equals 14 residues. Germline values: CDR1 MNHEY, CDR2 SMNVEV (reference sequence). V lost 2 bases and J lost 9, with 14 bases in between. CDR3 nucleotides: TGTGCCAGCAGTTTAGCTGTCGGGGTGGGTGAGCAGTTCTTC. Amino acids: CASSLAVGVGEQFF.

This clone was found once. The rearrangement uses TRBV2 and TRBJ1-2, with D perhaps matching TRBD1 (6 bases). The ends were cut back, 6 bases at V and 6 bases at J, with 11 bases in the middle. The CDR3 spans 12 residues. Per the germline V gene, CDR1 is SNHLY and CDR2 is FYNNEI. The CDR3 here is CASRRGANGYTF. The CDR3 nucleotides are TGTGCCAGCAGACGGGGGGCAAATGGCTACACCTTC.

The V call is TRBV27, the J call TRBJ1-2; no clear D. V was cut by 4 bases and J by 0 bases, with 12 bases left in between. Germline CDR1 and CDR2: MNHEY and SMNVEV (reference sequence). CDR3 length: 15 residues. The CDR3 nucleotides are TGTGCCAGCAGTTCGACCTTGACATCTAACTATGGCTACACCTTC. Translating gives CASSSTLTSNYGYTF.

The genes are TRBV27 and TRBJ2-3; D possibly uses TRBD1 or TRBD2 (5 bases each). This CDR3 region has 15 residues. Trimming took off 2 bases at V and 6 bases at J, with 15 bases between the two ends. Germline V gives CDR1 MNHEY, CDR2 SMNVEV (reference sequence). The CDR3 is CASSLGGARTDTQYF. The CDR3 region has the DNA TGTGCCAGCAGTTTAGGTGGGGCGAGGACTGATACGCAGTATTTT.

The chain couples TRBV6-4 to TRBJ2-7; 7 nucleotides line up with TRBD1. The V and J ends lost 8 bases and 1 base, in that order; junction bases with no gene match: 5. The length of the CDR3 is 13 residues. Per the germline V gene, CDR1 is MRHNA and CDR2 is SNTAGT. Here the CDR3 reads CASDMDRSYEQYF. The CDR3 DNA reads TGTGCCAGCGACATGGACAGGTCCTACGAGCAGTACTTC.

The rearrangement uses TRBV11-3 and TRBJ1-2, with D unresolved. Germline V CDR1 and CDR2: SGHNT, YENEEA. Trimming removed 2 bases at V and 5 bases at J, with 6 bases between. CDR3 length: 12 amino acids. In nucleotides, the CDR3 is TGTGCCAGCAGCTTACTTCGGTATGGCTACACCTTC. Its protein is CASSLLRYGYTF.

The chain links TRBV6-5 to TRBJ2-4; no clear D. The V gene lost 9 bases and the J gene lost 0 bases, with 6 bases spanning the gap. Germline V lookup: CDR1 MNHEY, CDR2 SVGAGI. This CDR3 has 12 amino acids. The CDR3 bases are TGTGCCAGTACCCTAGCCAAAAACATTCAGTACTTC. Translating it yields CASTLAKNIQYF.